These 23 T cell receptor beta chains came from one sample sequenced in a study of blood T cell repertoires in COVID-19. TCRdb's copy holds only in-frame clones and misses some; the assay was immunoSEQ multiplex PCR. The sample includes a few hundred thousand clones, approximately 90% of them seen just once. The sequenced sample consisted of peripheral blood. Source of these receptors: a man aged 18 to 30 with active or convalescent COVID-19.

This clone was observed once. The chain is built from TRBV29-1 and TRBJ2-7; 7 nucleotides line up with TRBD2. V lost 4 bases to trimming and J lost 0 bases; unmatched junction nucleotides: 6. CDR1 and CDR2 from the germline V gene are SQVTM and ANQGSEA. The CDR3 is made up of 14 amino acids. In DNA form, the CDR3 reads TGCAGCGTTGGGGTAGCGGGTAGCTCCTACGAGCAGTACTTC. Translating gives CSVGVAGSSYEQYF.

CDR3 nucleotide sequence: TGTGCCAGCAGCCAGAGGGGGCAGAACACTGAAGCTTTCTTT. Encoded protein: CASSQRGQNTEAFF. The chain carries TRBV4-2 and TRBJ1-1, with TRBD1 matching 7 bases. Trimming cost V 3 bases and J 1 base; bases outside gene matches: 2. Germline-derived CDR1 and CDR2 are LGHNA and YNFKEQ. The CDR3 runs to 14 residues.

The chain links TRBV7-9 to TRBJ2-1, with a tentative D call TRBD2 (5 bases). V lost 1 base and J lost 0, with 13 bases in between. Germline V gene sequence: CDR1 SEHNR, CDR2 FQNEAQ (reference sequence). The CDR3 spans 17 residues. The CDR3 bases are TGTGCCAGCAGCTTAGGGACTCTCTCGAGCTCCTACAATGAGCAGTTCTTC. It codes for CASSLGTLSSSYNEQFF. The variable domain in full, with the rest retrieved from reference TRBV7-9 and TRBJ2-1, is DTGVSQNPRHKITKRGQNVTFRCDPISEHNRLYWYRQTLGQGPEFLTYFQNEAQLEKSRLLSDRFSAERPKGSFSTLEIQRTEQGDSAMYLCASSLGTLSSSYNEQFFGPGTRLTVL.

The chain links TRBV2 to TRBJ2-1, with no clear D. Germline loops: CDR1 SNHLY, CDR2 FYNNEI. The CDR3 is 11 residues long. Trimming took off 7 bases at V and 5 bases at J, with 6 bases between the two ends. CDR3 coding DNA: TGTGCCAGCATCGGTAACAATGAGCAGTTCTTC. Residues: CASIGNNEQFF.

The genes are TRBV29-1 and TRBJ1-4, with 8 bases that match TRBD1. The V and J ends lost 4 bases and 0 bases, in that order; junction bases with no gene match: 4. The CDR3 has 15 amino acids. Germline V gives CDR1 SQVTM, CDR2 ANQGSEA. The CDR3 reads CSVGRTGSTNEKLFF. The CDR3 region has the DNA TGCAGCGTTGGGCGGACAGGGTCAACTAATGAAAAACTGTTTTTT.

V and J are TRBV9 and TRBJ1-2, with 7 nucleotides matching TRBD1. With 4 bases clipped from V and 4 bases from J, the junction kept 7 bases outside the gene matches. The CDR3 runs 14 residues. Germline values: CDR1 SGDLS, CDR2 YYNGEE. The CDR3 DNA reads TGTGCCAGCAGCCCTTTTGACAGGGCCTATGGCTACACCTTC. Amino acids: CASSPFDRAYGYTF.

This clone appeared once. This chain uses TRBV27 with TRBJ2-7, with D possibly being TRBD2 (6 bases). The V and J ends lost 5 bases and 6 bases respectively, with 20 bases between them. This CDR3 comprises 15 residues. Germline CDR1 is MNHEY and CDR2 is SMNVEV (reference sequence). The CDR3 loop reads CASSTVGGFEFEQYF. The CDR3 bases are TGTGCCAGCAGTACGGTCGGAGGGTTCGAGTTCGAGCAGTACTTC.

This clone was picked up one time. V usage is TRBV5-1 and J usage is TRBJ2-5; possible D gene TRBD2, 5 bases. The CDR3 is 15 amino acids. Germline V gives CDR1 SGHRS, CDR2 YFSETQ. V lost 2 bases to trimming and J lost 2 bases, with 13 bases between them. CDR3 protein: CASSLTGGRQETQYF. For the CDR3, the DNA is TGCGCCAGCAGCTTAACGGGCGGGCGGCAAGAGACCCAGTACTTC.

The chain recombines TRBV12-3 or TRBV12-4 with TRBJ2-7, with 10 bases aligning to TRBD2. The V segment lost 8 bases and the J segment 9 bases; nucleotides outside the gene matches: 4. The CDR3 covers 11 residues. CDR3 DNA: TGTGCCAGCTCCCGGACTAGCGGGCAGTACTTC. Translation gives CASSRTSGQYF.

This clone has just one count. The rearrangement links TRBV4-1 to TRBJ1-6; D is unclear. Germline V gene data show CDR1 as MGHRA and CDR2 as YSYEKL. V was clipped by 0 bases and J by 15 bases, with 18 bases between them. The CDR3 totals 15 residues. The CDR3 DNA sequence: TGCGCCAGCAGCCAAGATCTGGGTACGGATTCGGGCCTCCACTTT. Translating it yields CASSQDLGTDSGLHF.

The genes are TRBV5-1 and TRBJ2-2; TRBD2 matches at 10 bases. V shed 0 bases, J shed 5 bases, and the junction held 10 bases outside the gene matches. This CDR3 has 18 amino acids. CDR1 and CDR2 (germline): SGHRS, YFSETQ. The CDR3 DNA reads TGCGCCAGCAGCTTGGGGCCGAGGGCTAGCGGGAGTACCGGGGAGCTGTTTTTT. This translates into CASSLGPRASGSTGELFF.

The DNA of the CDR3 is TGTGCCAGCTCTTCCTACGAGCAGTACTTC. Amino acid sequence: CASSSYEQYF. This chain connects TRBV2 to TRBJ2-7; D ambiguous. V lost 8 bases and J lost 1, with 3 bases in between. The CDR3 covers 10 residues. Germline V lookup: CDR1 SNHLY, CDR2 FYNNEI.

The chain carries TRBV30 and TRBJ2-1; D remains ambiguous. Germline V CDR1 and CDR2: GTSNPN, SVGIG (reference sequence). This CDR3 region has 14 residues. The germline V and J ends were trimmed by 2 bases and 0 bases, with 8 bases remaining between them. The CDR3 reads CAWSTLSSYNEQFF. The CDR3 nucleotides read TGTGCCTGGAGTACCTTGAGCTCCTACAATGAGCAGTTCTTC.

The V gene is TRBV5-1, the J gene TRBJ2-7; TRBD1 is a possible D gene (5 bases). Between the trimmed V and J ends, which lost 4 bases and 0 bases, there was a span of 14 bases. CDR1 SGHRS and CDR2 YFSETQ come from the germline V gene. The CDR3 sequence is 15 residues long. In nucleotides, the CDR3 is TGCGCCAGCAGCAACAGGAACCAGTTCTCCTACGAGCAGTACTTC. Amino acids: CASSNRNQFSYEQYF.

The chain employs TRBV14 and TRBJ1-1; 8 bases line up with TRBD1. V shed 1 base and J 11 bases; nucleotides not matched to a gene: 12. Germline V gene lookup returns CDR1 SGHDN and CDR2 FVKESK. The CDR3 contains 15 residues. The CDR3 region is CASSQGDRTTRYAFF. Here the CDR3 DNA reads TGTGCCAGCAGCCAAGGGGACAGGACTACAAGGTATGCTTTCTTT.

The DNA of the CDR3 is TGTGCCAGCAGCGTATCTTTGAGGGCCACCTCTGGAAACACCATATATTTT. It translates to CASSVSLRATSGNTIYF. The chain is built from TRBV9 and TRBJ1-3; D ambiguous. CDR3 length equals 17 residues. CDR1 is SGDLS, CDR2 YYNGEE, per germline. V was shortened by 1 base and J by 0 bases, with 14 bases between the two germline ends.

V is TRBV14 and J is TRBJ1-4; the D gene is possibly TRBD1 (5 bases). V was cut by 0 bases and J by 6 bases, with 23 bases left in between. The CDR3 has 19 amino acids. CDR1 and CDR2 from the germline V gene are SGHDN and FVKESK. The CDR3 bases are TGTGCCAGCAGCCAAGACCCCAGGGATTTTCGCAGGGTGGATGAAAAACTGTTTTTT. Translating it yields CASSQDPRDFRRVDEKLFF.

This clone occurred a few times. The chain combines TRBV18 with TRBJ2-3; D is ambiguous. The V end was cut by 4 bases, the J end by 2 bases, with 10 bases between. The CDR3 totals 14 residues. CDR1 KGHSH and CDR2 LQKENI come from the germline V gene. The CDR3 nucleotides read TGTGCCAGCTCACGTCCTATTAACACAGATACGCAGTATTTT. Residues: CASSRPINTDTQYF.

This clone was detected only a few times. The chain carries TRBV7-3 and TRBJ2-2; 7 bases match TRBD1. The CDR3 is made up of 16 amino acids. The ends lost 5 bases at V and 1 base at J; junction bases unmatched: 7. Germline lookup yields CDR1 SGHTA and CDR2 FQGTGA. CDR3: CASSLMGQRNTGELFF. Written as DNA, the CDR3 is TGTGCCAGCAGCCTTATGGGACAGAGGAACACCGGGGAGCTGTTTTTT.

The chain has TRBV29-1 and TRBJ1-4; 10 bases are shared with TRBD1. Germline lookup yields CDR1 SQVTM and CDR2 ANQGSEA. The CDR3 extends over 14 amino acids. The ends lost 6 bases at V and 7 bases at J; junction bases unmatched: 8. The CDR3 DNA is TGCAGCGTCGTCGACAGGGGGCGAGGTGAAAAACTGTTTTTT. Translated: CSVVDRGRGEKLFF. The whole variable domain, remainder taken from reference TRBV29-1 and TRBJ1-4, is SAVISQKPSRDICQRGTSLTIQCQVDSQVTMMFWYRQQPGQSLTLIATANQGSEATYESGFVIDKFPISRPNLTFSTLTVSNMSPEDSSIYLCSVVDRGRGEKLFFGSGTQLSVL.

The chain links TRBV5-1 to TRBJ2-3, with TRBD1 identical over 10 bases. Germline V CDR1 and CDR2: SGHRS, YFSETQ. CDR3 length: 15 amino acids. Trimming took 4 bases from V and 4 from J; bases not matched to a gene: 6. The CDR3 nucleotides read TGCGCCAGCAGCGCCCCGGGACAGGGGCCAGATACGCAGTATTTT. Its protein is CASSAPGQGPDTQYF.

This chain uses TRBV10-3 with TRBJ2-7; a possible D gene is TRBD2 (5 bases). The CDR3 spans 15 residues. The germline V gene has CDR1 ENHRY and CDR2 SYGVKD. Trimming pared 6 bases from V and 0 bases from J, leaving 15 bases between. The CDR3 sequence: CAISDDQTTSYEQYF. The DNA for the CDR3 is TGTGCCATCAGCGACGATCAGACTACCTCCTACGAGCAGTACTTC.

This chain links TRBV7-2 with TRBJ1-2; D gene unclear. V lost 2 bases and J 6 bases, leaving 13 bases between the germline ends. Looked up from germline, CDR1 is SGHTA and CDR2 is FQGNSA. The CDR3 has 14 residues. This CDR3 reads CASSLRARGDGYTF. The CDR3, as DNA: TGTGCCAGCAGCTTAAGAGCAAGAGGAGATGGCTACACCTTC.